The clone carrying this T cell receptor beta chain was seen a few times. Its antigen is as yet unknown. Following extraction, RNA underwent reverse transcription to cDNA, which served as the sequencing template. Here immunoSEQ multiplex PCR was the method, and the copy in TCRdb shows in-frame clones only, minus some. Here the sample spans about 210,000 clones, about 57% being singletons. This entry comes from a study of CD8+ T cells in alopecia areata. The overall study: Treated individuals took tofacitinib by mouth, 5 to 10 mg twice daily. For 6 to 18 months, tofacitinib was taken, and 6 months off drug followed.

After removal of 1 base from V and 2 bases from J, the junction contained 8 bases not matched to a gene. The CDR3 runs 17 residues. Germline CDR1 reads SGHDN; CDR2 reads FVKESK. Whole-study results and caveats: How baseline CD8+ expansion relates to response remains uncertain (there was one nonresponder). More clonal than normal scalp was lesional scalp, particularly alopecia totalis/universalis.

As to treatment: oral pan-JAK inhibitor, 5-10 mg twice daily. The V call is TRBV14, the J call TRBJ1-1; 9 bases are a match to TRBD1. This receptor was taken from a human donor with alopecia areata. The sample in question was CD4+ T cells sorted from blood, obtained at week 4, from a patient treated with tofacitinib. The CDR3 sequence: CASSQVSQGAGNTEAFF. The CDR3 nucleotides read TGTGCCAGCAGCCAAGTCTCACAGGGGGCAGGTAACACTGAAGCTTTCTTT.